This T cell receptor beta chain was identified in a study of tumor-infiltrating lymphocytes in oesophageal squamous cell carcinoma (dated by TCRdb to the mid-2010s). Library method: PCR. Instrument used: Illumina HiSeq 2000. The public reads were quality trimmed at Q25 with fastp and then assembled into clones with MiXCR by TCRdb, keeping productive beta chains. Under each unique CDR3 protein, matching rows form one entry showing the most common genes and DNA. The table for this sample lists roughly 6,300 distinct CDR3 sequences; 13% to 15% of them were counted only once. Approximately 23% of the sample belongs to the ten largest clones. There are 16 amino acids in the CDR3, from cysteine to phenylalanine inclusive. This entry keeps only the CDR3 DNA: 48 bases, framed from base 1. V is cut back by 1 base and J by 5 bases, with 7 bases in the junction unmatched. CDR1 MGHRA and CDR2 YSYEKL are derived from the germline V gene.

This clonotype has more than one count but fewer than ten. Its antigen remains undetermined. Base qualities are missing; no much larger clone stands one base away. Sequencing was carried out using normal esophageal tissue next to the tumor. This sequence was found in a male donor with esophageal squamous cell carcinoma. The rearrangement joined TRBV4-1 to TRBJ2-7; 11 central nucleotides agree with TRBD2. This receptor carries the CDR3 CASSQATSGGLNEQYF. The sequence in DNA is TGCGCCAGCAGCCAAGCCACTAGCGGGGGTCTAAACGAGCAGTACTTC.